This T cell receptor (beta chain) was recorded in a study of blood T cell repertoires in COVID-19. For the study at large: PBMCs, B-cell-depleted T cells, or T cells were the source of the cDNA or gDNA that made up the material.

Original methodology: Amplified reference gene primers provided the basis for estimating nucleated cell counts. This table comes from immunoSEQ multiplex PCR, and its TCRdb copy is limited to in-frame clones, with some not included. V, J and clone size derive from that table, while D and trimming were established from the DNA sequence. The sample lists roughly 150,000 clones, about four fifths occurring once. The CDR3 sequence is 16 residues long. The V gene's germline CDR1 is ENHRY and CDR2 SYGVKD. Trimming removed 6 bases from V and 0 bases from J; junction bases left unmatched: 7. The chain has TRBV10-3 and TRBJ2-1; 8 nucleotides agree with TRBD1. Material: peripheral blood. The clonotype was recovered from a man between 70 and 80 years old who had recovered from COVID-19. The DNA for the CDR3 is TGTGCCATCAGCTTTAAAGGACAGGGCTCCTACAATGAGCAGTTCTTC. Its translation: CAISFKGQGSYNEQFF.